These T cell receptor beta chains were read from a single sample in a study of cytomegalovirus exposure and HLA in healthy donors. Data came from immunoSEQ multiplex PCR; TCRdb stores just in-frame clones and leaves some out. The sample has tens of thousands of clones, about 66% seen once. The sequenced sample consisted of PBMCs. The receptors were gathered from a man younger than 45 in good health and CMV-seronegative. The CDR3 runs from the conserved cysteine through the conserved F or W. The D gene is left open where the match is weak. Size is stated for part of the rows, as once, few or many counts, or as a class when the clone is expanded.

>TRBV27|TRBD2|TRBJ2-7|-
TGTGCCAGCAGCACAGGGACTAGCGGGATCTACGAGCAGTACTTC
CASSTGTSGIYEQYF
>TRBV28|TRBD1|TRBJ2-5|once
TGTGCCAGCAGTCCTAGACAGGGGGCTTGGGAGACCCAGTACTTC
CASSPRQGAWETQYF
>TRBV5-4|-|TRBJ2-5|-
TGTGCCAGCAGCTTGGGAGGAGGAGAGACCCAGTACTTC
CASSLGGGETQYF
>TRBV30|-|TRBJ1-5|-
TGTGCCTGGAGTGTGGGAGGAGGTCAGCCCCAGCATTTT
CAWSVGGGQPQHF
>TRBV9|-|TRBJ1-1|-
TGTGCCAGCAGCGTAGGGAGCGGGAACACTGAAGCTTTCTTT
CASSVGSGNTEAFF
>TRBV5-4|-|TRBJ2-7|-
TGTGCCAGCAGCCAGCCGGGACAATTCTACGAGCAGTACTTC
CASSQPGQFYEQYF
>TRBV19|TRBD2|TRBJ2-5|-
TGTGCCAGTAAGAGCGCTAGCGGGAGAGGGGAGACCCAGTACTTC
CASKSASGRGETQYF
>TRBV4-3|-|TRBJ1-1|-
TGCGCCAGCAGCCACGGGACTTTGAACACTGAAGCTTTCTTT
CASSHGTLNTEAFF
>TRBV7-2|-|TRBJ1-4|few
TGTGCCAGCAGCTTAGGTATCAGGGAATCGGGTGAAAAACTGTTTTTT
CASSLGIRESGEKLFF
>TRBV11-2|-|TRBJ2-2|-
TGTGCCAGCAGCTTAACTCCCCATTATAGCGGGGAGCTGTTTTTT
CASSLTPHYSGELFF
>TRBV19|-|TRBJ2-1|-
TGTGCCAGTAGTATAGGGGGGGGGCCGTACAATGAGCAGTTCTTC
CASSIGGGPYNEQFF
>TRBV7-2|-|TRBJ1-1|many
TGTGCCAGCAGCTTACGGCGGGGGGCGGTCACTGAAGCTTTCTTT
CASSLRRGAVTEAFF
>TRBV20-1|-|TRBJ1-4|-
TGCAGTGCTTACGGGGGGATTTCACTGTTTTTT
CSAYGGISLFF
>TRBV7-3|TRBD1|TRBJ2-1|-
TGTGCCAGCAGCTTAGGCACAGGGGGCAATGAGCAGTTCTTC
CASSLGTGGNEQFF
>TRBV6-5|TRBD1|TRBJ2-7|-
TGTGCCAGCAGTTACTTTCCCGGGGACAGGGTCGACGAGCAGTACTTC
CASSYFPGDRVDEQYF
>TRBV12-5|TRBD1|TRBJ2-7|-
TGTGCTAGTGGTTTGGACACAAACAGGGGCTTTGGATCAGTGCAGTACTTC
CASGLDTNRGFGSVQYF
>TRBV5-1|-|TRBJ2-7|-
TGCGCCAGCAGCTTGGGGGGCTGGACCGAGCAGTACTTC
CASSLGGWTEQYF
>TRBV5-1|TRBD1|TRBJ2-7|-
TGCGCCAGCAGCCCCGGGACAGGGATTTTCGGGCAGTACTTC
CASSPGTGIFGQYF
>TRBV6-1|TRBD1|TRBJ1-5|-
TGTGCCAGCAGTGAAACAGGGGTCAATCAGCCCCAGCATTTT
CASSETGVNQPQHF
>TRBV7-9|-|TRBJ1-2|few
TGTGCCAGCAGCCCGGAGGACAGAACTCACGGCTACACCTTC
CASSPEDRTHGYTF
>TRBV5-1|-|TRBJ2-2|-
TGCGCCAGCAGCTTGAACCCGGACAATACGAACACCGGGGAGCTGTTTTTT
CASSLNPDNTNTGELFF
>TRBV6-5|-|TRBJ1-5|few
TGTGCCAGCAGTTACGGGGCAGAACATCAGCCCCAGCATTTT
CASSYGAEHQPQHF
>TRBV11-3|-|TRBJ2-2|-
TGTGCCAGCAGCTTGGCCAGTAACACCGGGGAGCTGTTTTTT
CASSLASNTGELFF
>TRBV2|TRBD1|TRBJ2-7|-
TGTGCCAGCAGTCCCGGGACAGGCGCCCTGCACTACGAGCAGTACTTC
CASSPGTGALHYEQYF
>TRBV6-6|-|TRBJ2-1|-
TGTGCCAGCAGTTACCAGCGGGTGAACCCCTACAATGAGCAGTTCTTC
CASSYQRVNPYNEQFF